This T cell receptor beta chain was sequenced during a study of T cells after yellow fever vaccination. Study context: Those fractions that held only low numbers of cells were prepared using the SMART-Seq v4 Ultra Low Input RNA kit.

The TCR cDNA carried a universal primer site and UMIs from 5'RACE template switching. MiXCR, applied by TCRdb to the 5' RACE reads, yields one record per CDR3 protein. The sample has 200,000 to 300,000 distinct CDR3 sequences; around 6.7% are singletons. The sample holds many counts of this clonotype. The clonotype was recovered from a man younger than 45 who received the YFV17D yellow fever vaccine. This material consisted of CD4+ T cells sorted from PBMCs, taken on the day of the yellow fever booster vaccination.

CDR3 residues: CATTTSGRTQYF. CDR3 sequence (DNA): TGTGCCACCACGACTAGCGGGAGGACGCAGTATTTT. J is TRBJ2-3 and V is TRBV10-3; TRBD2 matches at 13 bases. Germline V gene sequence: CDR1 ENHRY, CDR2 SYGVKD. This CDR3 region has 12 residues. V trimming: 10 bases; J trimming: 9 bases; junction bases outside the gene matches: 4.